Listed below are T cell receptor beta chains from one sample, sequenced in a study of blood T cell repertoires in COVID-19. The assay was immunoSEQ multiplex PCR, and TCRdb's table has in-frame clones only and misses some. The repertoire has around 220,000 clones, approximately 81% of them found once; the top ten carry 8.5% to 12%. The material sequenced was peripheral blood. These receptors came from an elderly woman with acute or convalescent COVID-19. Each CDR3 is given with its conserved first and last residue. The D gene is left open where the match is weak. Only some rows state a clone size, as once, few, many or a class for expanded clones.

j_call	d_call	v_call	clone_size	cdr3_nt	cdr3_aa
TRBJ2-7	TRBD2	TRBV19	.	TGTGCCAGTAGTATAGGGACTAGCGGGAGCTACGAGCAGTACTTC	CASSIGTSGSYEQYF
TRBJ1-1	TRBD1	TRBV5-8	.	TGTGCCAGCAGGTTGACAGGGCCCACTGAAGCTTTCTTT	CASRLTGPTEAFF
TRBJ2-1	TRBD1	TRBV29-1	.	TGCAGCGTGGACAACAGGGGACCCCCGTTCTTC	CSVDNRGPPFF
TRBJ2-7	TRBD2	TRBV6-6	.	TGTGCCAGCAGCCCACTAGCGGTCACCTACGAGCAGTACTTC	CASSPLAVTYEQYF
TRBJ1-6	.	TRBV25-1	.	TGTGCCAGCAGTGAAGTACTAGATTCACCCCTCCACTTT	CASSEVLDSPLHF
TRBJ1-1	.	TRBV5-4	.	TGTGCCAGCAGCGTACAGGGATGGGGCACTGAAGCTTTCTTT	CASSVQGWGTEAFF
TRBJ2-7	.	TRBV10-1	.	TGCGCCAGCAGTGAGTCTGCGGGGCAGGGGGTCCCCTACGAGCAGTACTTC	CASSESAGQGVPYEQYF
TRBJ2-3	TRBD2	TRBV19	.	TGTGCCAGTAGCACACTAGCGGGGTCCACAGATACGCAGTATTTT	CASSTLAGSTDTQYF
TRBJ1-1	.	TRBV11-2	.	TGTGCCAGCAGCTGGGGGGAAGAAAGGGAGGAGGAAGCTTTCTTT	CASSWGEEREEEAFF
TRBJ2-1	.	TRBV6-6	.	TGTGCCAGCAGTTATTTGTTCGGTGGGGCGCAGTTCTTC	CASSYLFGGAQFF
TRBJ2-7	.	TRBV14	.	TGTGCCAGCAGCCAAGTCTTCCGCGAGCAGTACTTC	CASSQVFREQYF
TRBJ2-7	.	TRBV12-3/TRBV12-4	.	TGTGCCAGCAGTTTGTTCAGTTCCTACGAGCAGTACTTC	CASSLFSSYEQYF
TRBJ1-3	.	TRBV7-9	.	TGTGCCAGCAGCTTAGGGGCCTCAGATCCCGGAAACACCATATATTTT	CASSLGASDPGNTIYF
TRBJ1-1	TRBD1	TRBV2	few	TGTGCCAGCAAATTACAGGGGGCTGAAGCTTTCTTT	CASKLQGAEAFF
TRBJ1-1	TRBD1	TRBV11-2	.	TGTGCCAGCAGCACTGGACAGGGGGGGTTGAACACTGAAGCTTTCTTT	CASSTGQGGLNTEAFF
TRBJ1-4	.	TRBV5-1	.	TGCGCCAGCAGCTTGGAGCCCACCGAAGAAAAACTGTTTTTT	CASSLEPTEEKLFF
TRBJ1-3	.	TRBV7-9	.	TGTGCCAGCAGCGCACACAGGGCCTCGTCTGGAAACACCATATATTTT	CASSAHRASSGNTIYF
TRBJ2-3	.	TRBV24-1	once	TGTGCCACCAGTGCGCGAGGCGGGGGCACAGATACGCAGTATTTT	CATSARGGGTDTQYF
TRBJ2-3	.	TRBV6-2/TRBV6-3	.	TGTGCCAGCAGTTACCTAACAGGGAGGGGTGCAGATACGCAGTATTTT	CASSYLTGRGADTQYF
TRBJ1-6	.	TRBV5-1	once	TGCGCCAGCAGCTTGGAGGGACTCACTAATTCACCCCTCCACTTT	CASSLEGLTNSPLHF
TRBJ1-2	.	TRBV19	once	TGTGCCAGTAGTATAAAGGATCAGGGAGGGTATGGCTACACCTTC	CASSIKDQGGYGYTF
TRBJ2-7	TRBD1	TRBV3-1/TRBV3-2	few	TGTGCCAGCAGCCACTACGACAGGGTGGGCGAGCAGTACTTC	CASSHYDRVGEQYF
TRBJ2-3	.	TRBV5-6	.	TGTGCCAGCAGCCCCTGGGTGGGCCTTCCGCAGTATTTT	CASSPWVGLPQYF
TRBJ2-7	.	TRBV6-2/TRBV6-3	.	TGTGCCAGCAGCAACGGCGGGCCCTACGAGCAGTACTTC	CASSNGGPYEQYF
TRBJ1-2	.	TRBV7-9	.	TGTGCCAGCAGCTTACCACGGACAGCTTCGATCTATGGCTACACCTTC	CASSLPRTASIYGYTF
TRBJ2-6	TRBD1	TRBV7-2	.	TGTGCCAGCAGCCCAACAGGGGGCGGTGGGGCCAACGTCCTGACTTTC	CASSPTGGGGANVLTF
TRBJ1-5	TRBD1	TRBV5-1	few	TGCGCCAGCAGCTTGGAACCGGGACAGGGGCATCAGCCCCAGCATTTT	CASSLEPGQGHQPQHF
TRBJ1-6	.	TRBV19	once	TGTGCCAGTAGTATTCGGGAACGTAATTCGGGTTCACCCCTCCACTTT	CASSIRERNSGSPLHF
TRBJ2-1	TRBD2	TRBV29-1	.	TGCAGCGTGACTAGCGGAGCGAATGAGCAGTTCTTC	CSVTSGANEQFF
TRBJ1-1	.	TRBV7-9	.	TGTGCCAGCAGCTTATCAGGGGTGGCGAACACTGAAGCTTTCTTT	CASSLSGVANTEAFF